This is a list of T cell receptor beta chains from one sample in a study of T cell repertoires in ileal Crohn's disease. Using immunoSEQ multiplex PCR, the repertoire was profiled, and TCRdb retains in-frame clones only, with some absent. The sample lists about 6,400 clones, roughly three quarters seen once, with over 15% in the top ten. The sample was ileal tissue. The receptors come from an adult with Crohn's disease. Both conserved end residues are trimmed from each CDR3. The D gene is left open where the match is weak.

-,TRBJ2-5,TRBV15,ATSRDPGPQETQY
-,TRBJ2-3,TRBV7-9,ASSANVGSGTDTQY
TRBD2,TRBJ2-3,TRBV27,ASSQLAGGADTQY
TRBD2,TRBJ2-4,TRBV13,ASSLRTSGFLAKNIQY
TRBD2,TRBJ2-7,TRBV2,ASSVSTSGAYEQY
-,TRBJ1-2,TRBV5-1,ASSLEAGLNYGYT
TRBD1,TRBJ1-2,TRBV2,ASREDRGLGYGYT
TRBD2,TRBJ2-1,TRBV7-3,ASSFTAGGHYEQF
-,TRBJ1-1,TRBV11-2,ASSADRNTEAF
-,TRBJ2-7,TRBV7-2,ASSLGSGHSSYEQY
-,TRBJ2-4,TRBV5-8,ASSLGQQLAKNIQY
TRBD1,TRBJ1-1,TRBV10-3,AIATGPNTEAF
-,TRBJ1-1,TRBV2,ASSLTDLGTEAF
TRBD2,TRBJ2-7,TRBV11-1,ASSLFYGSGGSEQY
TRBD2,TRBJ2-1,TRBV6-5,ASSYYGTSGTGEQF
-,TRBJ2-5,TRBV7-6,ASSLVRTEETQY
TRBD2,TRBJ2-3,TRBV27,ATGGASSTDTQY
TRBD1,TRBJ2-3,TRBV19,ASRDRGREDTQY
TRBD1,TRBJ2-7,TRBV4-1,ASSQDRQGNEQY
-,TRBJ2-5,TRBV7-2,ASSRQETQY
-,TRBJ2-1,TRBV2,ASSANQGPYNEQF
TRBD1,TRBJ1-2,TRBV28,ASSLPRDRLGGYT
-,TRBJ2-1,TRBV5-6,ASSSAGIGNYNEQF
-,TRBJ1-5,TRBV28,ASSFAGWKQPQH
-,TRBJ2-6,TRBV2,ASSDSGIGANVLT
TRBD1,TRBJ2-2,TRBV7-2,ASSTAGTGLTGELF
-,TRBJ2-3,TRBV9,ASSVLTVGTDTQY
-,TRBJ2-7,TRBV30,AWTVTGSLGEQY
-,TRBJ2-1,TRBV11-1,ASSSTLMQF
TRBD1,TRBJ1-1,TRBV28,ASSLLGTGGTEAF
TRBD2,TRBJ2-1,TRBV7-9,ASSLRTSGVGTNNEQF
-,TRBJ2-5,TRBV9,ASSAERETQY